The 10 T cell receptor beta chains reported below all come from one sample, sequenced in a study of a mutant IDH1 vaccine in newly diagnosed glioma. Clones were read by immunoSEQ multiplex PCR, and TCRdb kept only the in-frame ones, dropping some. The sample has about 53,000 clones, around 80% seen once. Noted time point: week 5, during vaccination. Every vaccination contained 300 ug of the mutant IDH1 20-mer peptide and was paired with topical imiquimod. Antigens for these TCRs are unknown. The input for sequencing was PBMCs, taken from a glioma patient whose treatment included an IDH1 peptide vaccine. Receptors were obtained from a woman aged 50 to 60 with glioma.

The rearrangement uses TRBV12-5 and TRBJ1-1, with unresolved D. CDR3 length: 13 residues. Trimming took 3 bases from V and 6 from J, leaving 11 bases between them. Germline lookup yields CDR1 LGHNT and CDR2 FRNRAP. The CDR3 here is CASGLGRLAEAFF. In DNA form, the CDR3 reads TGTGCTAGTGGTTTAGGGCGTCTCGCTGAAGCTTTCTTT.

The chain employs TRBV19 and TRBJ1-2; TRBD1 agrees at 7 bases. The CDR3 sequence is 13 residues long. In germline, CDR1 is LNHDA, CDR2 SQIVND (reference sequence). Trimming took 1 base from V and 8 from J; bases not matched to a gene: 4. The CDR3 DNA sequence: TGTGCCAGTAGTATAGCCCAGGGGGGAGGCTACACCTTC. Translation gives CASSIAQGGGYTF.

There are a few counts of this clone. The chain carries TRBV30 and TRBJ1-1; D is unclear. The CDR3 is 13 amino acids. V dropped 2 bases and J dropped 0 bases, with 7 bases sitting between them. CDR1 and CDR2 (germline): GTSNPN, SVGIG (reference sequence). In DNA form, the CDR3 reads TGTGCCTGGAGTAAACAGATGAACACTGAAGCTTTCTTT. This translates into CAWSKQMNTEAFF.

The rearrangement uses TRBV4-1 and TRBJ2-3; 12 nucleotides line up with TRBD2. Looked up from germline, CDR1 is MGHRA and CDR2 is YSYEKL. J was trimmed by 1 base and V by 1 base; bases with no gene match: 3. The CDR3 consists of 17 residues. The CDR3 protein is CASSQGRTSGGTDTQYF. The CDR3 DNA sequence: TGCGCCAGCAGCCAAGGCCGGACTAGCGGGGGCACAGATACGCAGTATTTT.

V is TRBV19 and J is TRBJ1-2; no firm D call. The CDR3 covers 14 residues. Germline V gene lookup returns CDR1 LNHDA and CDR2 SQIVND (reference sequence). Trimming cost V 6 bases and J 0 bases, with 11 bases left between them. CDR3 coding DNA: TGTGCCAGTAGCAGGACGGCAGCTAACTATGGCTACACCTTC. Encoded protein: CASSRTAANYGYTF.

This chain joins TRBV4-3 and TRBJ2-1; D possibly matches TRBD1 or TRBD2 (5 bases each). CDR1 is LGHNA and CDR2 is YSLEER in the germline V gene. The V gene lost 0 bases and the J gene lost 12 bases, with 12 bases spanning the gap. This CDR3 has 13 residues. This CDR3 reads CASSQETRDGQFF. The CDR3 DNA is TGCGCCAGCAGCCAAGAAACCCGGGACGGGCAGTTCTTC.

This clone showed up just once. The rearrangement joins TRBV6-1 to TRBJ1-5; 7 bases are a match to TRBD1. The CDR3 has 18 amino acids. V shed 3 bases, J shed 2 bases, and the junction held 13 bases outside the gene matches. Germline V lookup: CDR1 MNHNS, CDR2 SASEGT. The CDR3 loop reads CASSDYWETGYGNQPQHF. The CDR3 DNA reads as TGTGCCAGCAGTGACTACTGGGAGACAGGGTATGGCAATCAGCCCCAGCATTTT.

This rearrangement joins TRBV27 to TRBJ1-1; 7 nucleotides line up with TRBD1. Germline trimming cut 5 bases from V and 1 base from J; bases unmatched to any gene: 4. The CDR3 length is 14 residues. Germline V gene lookup returns CDR1 MNHEY and CDR2 SMNVEV (reference sequence). The CDR3 DNA is TGTGCCAGCAGTGCCGGGACAGCGAACACTGAAGCTTTCTTT. Protein: CASSAGTANTEAFF.

This clone was counted a few times. The J gene is TRBJ1-1, the V gene TRBV18; possible D gene TRBD1, 5 bases. The CDR3 totals 13 residues. The ends were cut back, 8 bases at V and 1 base at J, with 11 bases in the middle. Germline CDR1 and CDR2: KGHSH and LQKENI. The CDR3 bases are TGTGCCAGCGCTTCCCAGGGGAACACTGAAGCTTTCTTT. This codes for CASASQGNTEAFF.

The chain has TRBV4-2 and TRBJ2-5; TRBD1 matches 8 bases. This CDR3 has 18 amino acids. Germline V gene sequence: CDR1 LGHNA, CDR2 YNFKEQ. The V and J ends lost 1 base and 0 bases, in that order; junction bases with no gene match: 10. CDR3 in DNA: TGTGCCAGCAGCCAAGGGGAGACAGGGGCCTCGTACCAAGAGACCCAGTACTTC. Translated: CASSQGETGASYQETQYF.